One and the same sample provided the 29 T cell receptor beta chains below, sequenced in a study of technical replicates of blood from a handful of donors. The repertoire was sequenced with immunoSEQ multiplex PCR; TCRdb's copy has only in-frame clones and lacks some. The sample records around 80,000 clones, about 89% being singletons. Sample: T cells isolated from PBMCs. The receptors originated from a human donor in good health.

This clone was found a few times. This chain connects TRBV7-2 to TRBJ1-1; D is ambiguous. The CDR3 totals 12 residues. Germline CDR1 reads SGHTA; CDR2 reads FQGNSA. V gave up 8 bases and J gave up 1 base, with 8 bases separating them. The CDR3 is CASWRRNTEAFF. The CDR3 nucleotides are TGTGCCAGCTGGCGGAGGAACACTGAAGCTTTCTTT.

The J gene is TRBJ2-7, the V gene TRBV11-1; D gene unclear. CDR3 length: 12 residues. V lost 5 bases, J lost 4 bases, and 9 bases lay in between. CDR1 and CDR2 from the germline V gene are SGHAT and FQDESV (reference sequence). This CDR3 reads CASSATFYEQYF. The DNA of the CDR3 is TGTGCCAGCAGCGCGACATTTTACGAGCAGTACTTC.

This clone has just one count. V gene TRBV27 combines with J gene TRBJ2-3, with 9 bases identical to TRBD2. V shed 5 bases, J shed 3 bases, and the junction held 12 bases outside the gene matches. The CDR3 is 17 residues long. Germline CDR1 reads MNHEY; CDR2 reads SMNVEV (reference sequence). The CDR3 here is CASSRIRAGGPTDTQYF. DNA for the CDR3: TGTGCCAGCAGTCGAATAAGGGCGGGAGGGCCAACAGATACGCAGTATTTT.

The V and J genes are TRBV27 and TRBJ2-7, with 7 bases fitting TRBD2. CDR3 length: 16 amino acids. Germline V gives CDR1 MNHEY, CDR2 SMNVEV (reference sequence). V was clipped by 3 bases and J by 0 bases; unmatched bases: 8. CDR3 sequence (DNA): TGTGCCAGCAGTTTTGGGGCGGGAGAGGTCTCCTACGAGCAGTACTTC. Protein: CASSFGAGEVSYEQYF.

The chain recombines TRBV28 with TRBJ2-1, with D maybe TRBD2 (6 bases). Between the trimmed V and J ends, which lost 6 bases and 0 bases, there was a span of 9 bases. Per germline, CDR1 MDHEN and CDR2 SYDVKM. CDR3 length: 14 amino acids. DNA for the CDR3: TGTGCCAGCAGGTTGACTAGCTCCTACAATGAGCAGTTCTTC. Its protein product is CASRLTSSYNEQFF.

This chain connects TRBV21-1 to TRBJ2-7; the DNA was not used to check the table's D call, TRBD1. TRBV21-1 is a pseudogene segment. CDR3 length: 12 residues. CDR3 protein: CASRDNSYEQYF. In DNA, the CDR3 is TGTGCCAGCAGGGACAACTCCTACGAGCAGTACTTC.

In this sample, this clone turned up once. This rearrangement joins TRBV19 to TRBJ2-6; possible D gene TRBD2, 6 bases. V gave up 3 bases and J gave up 0 bases, with 12 bases separating them. The CDR3 has 17 amino acids. Looked up from germline, CDR1 is LNHDA and CDR2 is SQIVND (reference sequence). The CDR3 loop is CASSILAPISGANVLTF. As DNA, the CDR3 is TGTGCCAGTAGTATCCTAGCGCCAATCTCTGGGGCCAACGTCCTGACTTTC. The full variable domain, with the rest looked up from reference TRBV19 and TRBJ2-6, is DGGITQSPKYLFRKEGQNVTLSCEQNLNHDAMYWYRQDPGQGLRLIYYSQIVNDFQKGDIAEGYSVSREKKESFPLTVTSAQKNPTAFYLCASSILAPISGANVLTFGAGSRLTVL.

This clone appeared once. The rearrangement uses TRBV30 and TRBJ2-5; D unresolved. V lost 3 bases to trimming and J lost 0 bases, with 5 bases between them. CDR1 and CDR2 from the germline V gene are GTSNPN and SVGIG (reference sequence). The CDR3 is 12 residues long. The CDR3 reads CAWRSYQETQYF. The CDR3 DNA reads TGTGCCTGGAGATCGTACCAAGAGACCCAGTACTTC. Combining the CDR3 with reference TRBV30 and TRBJ2-5 gives the whole variable domain SQTIHQWPATLVQPVGSPLSLECTVEGTSNPNLYWYRQAAGRGLQLLFYSVGIGQISSEVPQNLSASRPQDRQFILSSKKLLLSDSGFYLCAWRSYQETQYFGPGTRLLVL.

The chain uses TRBV7-2 and TRBJ2-7; the D gene is possibly TRBD2 (6 bases). V was cut by 0 bases and J by 3 bases, with 6 bases left in between. The CDR3 length is 13 residues. In germline, CDR1 is SGHTA, CDR2 FQGNSA. The CDR3 sequence: CASSLAGSYEQYF. The CDR3 region has the DNA TGTGCCAGCAGCTTAGCCGGGAGCTACGAGCAGTACTTC.

The chain is built from TRBV29-1 and TRBJ2-1; TRBD1 is a possible D gene (5 bases). The germline gives CDR1 SQVTM, CDR2 ANQGSEA. Trimming cost V 1 base and J 2 bases, with 12 bases left between them. This CDR3 has 15 residues. The CDR3 DNA reads TGCAGCGTTGAAGGGGGCCGAAATACCTACAATGAGCAGTTCTTC. Translation gives CSVEGGRNTYNEQFF.

The J gene is TRBJ1-4, the V gene TRBV5-1; 7 bases line up with TRBD1. The CDR3 is made up of 16 amino acids. V lost 6 bases, J lost 8 bases, and 16 bases stayed unmatched. Germline CDR1 and CDR2: SGHRS and YFSETQ. The CDR3 region is CASNRQGAGLEEKLFF. In nucleotides, the CDR3 is TGCGCCAGCAACCGACAGGGAGCGGGCTTGGAGGAAAAACTGTTTTTT.

The chain joins TRBV27 to TRBJ2-7; 11 nucleotides match TRBD2. This CDR3 has 15 residues. Looked up from germline, CDR1 is MNHEY and CDR2 is SMNVEV (reference sequence). V lost 5 bases and J lost 2; bases outside the gene matches: 5. The CDR3 DNA sequence: TGTGCCAGCAGTCCATCGACTAGCGGGACCTACGAGCAGTACTTC. Translated: CASSPSTSGTYEQYF.

In this sample, this clone turned up a few times. The chain joins TRBV7-9 to TRBJ1-4; weak D call: TRBD1 (5 bases). The CDR3 is 16 amino acids. Trimming took off 5 bases at V and 5 bases at J, with 18 bases between the two ends. The germline V gene has CDR1 SEHNR and CDR2 FQNEAQ (reference sequence). The CDR3 DNA sequence: TGTGCCAGCAGCCGGCTTCCGACAGCCGGGAATGAAAAACTGTTTTTT. Its protein product is CASSRLPTAGNEKLFF.

The CDR3 DNA reads as TGTGCCAGTAGTATTTACAAAGAAACCGGGGAGCTGTTTTTT. This codes for CASSIYKETGELFF. This chain links TRBV19 with TRBJ2-2, with unresolved D. CDR1 and CDR2 from the germline V gene are LNHDA and SQIVND (reference sequence). Trimming removed 3 bases from V and 5 bases from J, with 10 bases in between. This CDR3 has 14 residues.

The rearrangement joins TRBV4-1 to TRBJ1-2; the match to TRBD1 covers 9 bases. With 6 bases clipped from V and 6 bases from J, the junction kept 8 bases outside the gene matches. Germline V CDR1 and CDR2: MGHRA, YSYEKL. The CDR3 covers 14 residues. The CDR3 reads CASRGTGQLDGYTF. The CDR3 DNA is TGCGCCAGCAGGGGGACAGGGCAATTAGATGGCTACACCTTC.

The CDR3 spells CASSFGRTYEQYF. The DNA of the CDR3 is TGTGCCAGCAGCTTTGGCAGAACCTACGAGCAGTACTTC. The chain carries TRBV11-2 and TRBJ2-7, with unresolved D. V was pared by 3 bases and J by 2 bases, with 8 bases between. Germline CDR1 reads SGHAT; CDR2 reads FQNNGV. There are 13 residues in the CDR3.

The chain recombines TRBV20-1 with TRBJ2-5, with TRBD1 identical over 7 bases. Germline CDR1 reads DFQATT; CDR2 reads SNEGSKA (reference sequence). The CDR3 has 11 amino acids. The CDR3 loop is CSLTGVETQYF. The DNA of the CDR3 is TGCAGCCTCACAGGGGTGGAGACCCAGTACTTC.

The chain employs TRBV11-2 and TRBJ2-2; a possible D gene is TRBD1 (6 bases). The CDR3 spans 15 residues. V was pared by 3 bases and J by 1 base, with 9 bases between. CDR1 SGHAT and CDR2 FQNNGV come from the germline V gene. The CDR3 sequence: CASSLGRGNTGELFF. CDR3 nucleotides: TGTGCCAGCAGCTTGGGCAGGGGGAACACCGGGGAGCTGTTTTTT.

The rearrangement uses TRBV7-3 and TRBJ2-1, with D perhaps matching TRBD1 (7 bases). This CDR3 is 17 amino acids long. The germline V and J ends were trimmed by 0 bases and 10 bases, with 22 bases remaining between them. Looked up from germline, CDR1 is SGHTA and CDR2 is FQGTGA. CDR3 sequence (DNA): TGTGCCAGCAGCTTAACGAGGGTGACAGGGATGCGGGGAGAGCAGTTCTTC. Its protein is CASSLTRVTGMRGEQFF.

This chain uses TRBV6-6 with TRBJ2-5; TRBD2 agrees at 11 bases. With V trimmed by 6 bases and J by 5 bases, 2 bases remained unmatched. This CDR3 comprises 13 residues. The germline gives CDR1 MNHNY, CDR2 SVGAGI (reference sequence). The CDR3 loop is CASRLAGDETQYF. Here the CDR3 DNA reads TGTGCCAGCAGACTAGCGGGAGATGAGACCCAGTACTTC.

The chain has TRBV19 and TRBJ1-1; a possible D gene is TRBD1 (6 bases). Looked up from germline, CDR1 is LNHDA and CDR2 is SQIVND (reference sequence). The CDR3 is 12 amino acids. Trimming cost V 6 bases and J 11 bases, with 16 bases left between them. The CDR3 spells CASRTGPTGAFF. CDR3 sequence (DNA): TGTGCCAGTAGGACAGGACCGACCGGGGCTTTCTTT.

This chain connects TRBV28 to TRBJ2-7, with a weak D call TRBD2 (6 bases). The CDR3 consists of 17 residues. With 8 bases removed from V and 3 bases from J, the gap between germline ends came to 26 bases. The germline V gene encodes CDR1 MDHEN and CDR2 SYDVKM. This CDR3 is CASASPQTGLEIYEQYF. In DNA form, the CDR3 reads TGTGCCAGCGCCAGCCCCCAAACGGGACTGGAGATCTACGAGCAGTACTTC.

This clone was picked up one time. This rearrangement joins TRBV7-9 to TRBJ2-3; 7 positions agree with TRBD2. The CDR3 spans 17 residues. CDR1 and CDR2 from the germline V gene are SEHNR and FQNEAQ (reference sequence). Trimming removed 1 base from V and 5 bases from J; junction bases left unmatched: 12. Here the CDR3 DNA reads TGTGCCAGCAGCTTAGTAGCTAGCGGAAGGTGGATAGATACGCAGTATTTT. This codes for CASSLVASGRWIDTQYF.

V is TRBV6-5 and J is TRBJ1-2; the match to TRBD1 covers 7 bases. The V gene end was trimmed by 3 bases and the J gene end by 3 bases; junction bases not matched to a gene: 10. Germline loops: CDR1 MNHEY, CDR2 SVGAGI. This CDR3 contains 16 residues. CDR3 nucleotide sequence: TGTGCCAGCAGTTATGGGGAAACAGGGGCTTACTATGGCTACACCTTC. Amino acids: CASSYGETGAYYGYTF.

The chain couples TRBV6-6 to TRBJ2-5, with D possibly being TRBD2 (6 bases). V was pared by 0 bases and J by 1 base, with 12 bases between. Germline-derived CDR1 and CDR2 are MNHNY and SVGAGI (reference sequence). This CDR3 has 16 amino acids. This chain's CDR3 is CASSYSNLEGQETQYF. The CDR3, as DNA: TGTGCCAGCAGTTACTCAAACTTGGAGGGCCAAGAGACCCAGTACTTC.

The chain is built from TRBV6-4 and TRBJ1-2; D unclear. Germline assignment: CDR1 MRHNA and CDR2 SNTAGT. The CDR3 covers 14 residues. The ends were cut back, 3 bases at V and 7 bases at J, with 15 bases in the middle. This CDR3 is CASSEIPTIGGYTF. CDR3 bases: TGTGCCAGCAGTGAAATCCCGACTATAGGTGGCTACACCTTC.

The CDR3 bases are TGTGCCAGCAGTTACCCGGGACAGGGGGTTTTGGACGAGCAGTACTTC. Residues: CASSYPGQGVLDEQYF. The chain couples TRBV2 to TRBJ2-7; TRBD1 aligns across 11 bases. The CDR3 sequence is 16 residues long. Germline trimming cut 5 bases from V and 5 bases from J; bases unmatched to any gene: 11. The V gene's germline CDR1 is SNHLY and CDR2 FYNNEI. Full variable domain (outside the CDR3, taken from reference TRBV2 and TRBJ2-7): EPEVTQTPSHQVTQMGQEVILRCVPISNHLYFYWYRQILGQKVEFLVSFYNNEISEKSEIFDDQFSVERPDGSNFTLKIRSTKLEDSAMYFCASSYPGQGVLDEQYFGPGTRLTVT.

The CDR3 loop is CASSRGTPGELFF. Here the CDR3 DNA reads TGTGCCAGTAGTAGGGGGACCCCAGGGGAACTGTTTTTT. The gene calls are TRBV19 and TRBJ1-4; D may be TRBD1 (6 bases). Trimming left V 4 bases short and J 12 bases short, with 15 bases between. The CDR3 sequence is 13 residues long. Germline V lookup: CDR1 LNHDA, CDR2 SQIVND (reference sequence).

The chain is built from TRBV27 and TRBJ1-1; D gene uncertain. Germline CDR1 is MNHEY and CDR2 is SMNVEV (reference sequence). This CDR3 region has 13 residues. V dropped 3 bases and J dropped 0 bases, with 5 bases sitting between them. CDR3 sequence: CASSLSMNTEAFF. CDR3 in DNA: TGTGCCAGCAGTTTGTCCATGAACACTGAAGCTTTCTTT.